This T cell receptor beta chain was observed in a study of shared clonotypes between healthy human individuals. Study-level points and caveats: The study drew on few donors, limiting represented genetic and exposure-history diversity.

V lost 6 bases to trimming and J lost 4 bases, with 10 bases between them. The CDR3 is 11 amino acids. Germline V gene sequence: CDR1 DFQATT, CDR2 SNEGSKA (reference sequence). CD8 cells classed as naive were CD45RO-negative and positively selected for CCR7, excluding terminally differentiated effector memory CD45RA+ cells. On this clone itself: The antigen is unknown. This specimen includes other DNA sequences encoding the same CDR3.

The data were produced by immunoSEQ multiplex PCR, yet TCRdb's version contains in-frame clones alone and is incomplete. The data contain over 2 million clones, less than 95% of them singletons. V is TRBV20-1 and J is TRBJ2-7, with D uncertain. The receptor's source is a man between 18 and 29 years old in good health. The sample was naive CD8+ T cells sorted from blood. DNA for the CDR3: TGCAGTGCAGGGTGGTCGTACGAGCAGTACTTC. Its protein is CSAGWSYEQYF.